This T cell receptor (beta chain) appears in the sequencing data of a study of identical twins (dated by TCRdb to about 2016). Turning to the overall study: To test whether fetal clonotypes persist, the study used deep sequencing on TCR alpha and beta repertoires from monozygotic twins, unrelated adults of various ages, and cord blood. To rule out contamination, the twin experiments were replicated at different times with different library preparation protocols.

From the cysteine through the phenylalanine, the CDR3 covers 13 amino acids. Solely the CDR3 DNA is kept, with 39 bases framed from the first base. The germline V gene provides CDR1 KGHDR and CDR2 SFDVKD. The junction shows trimming of 3 bases on V and 4 bases on J, plus 8 bases between the germline ends. What the work shows at the level of the full study, not this receptor alone: Out-of-frame TCR alpha sharing in monozygotic twins was systematically underestimated by recombination models, whereas sharing between unrelated individuals was in agreement with the recombination models. Abundant cord blood beta clonotypes carried fewer insertions; young adult naive repertoires showed a weaker similar trend, while memory repertoires showed none. Out-of-frame TCR alpha sequences shared between twins showed an excess of low generation-probability sequences compared with coincidental sharing between unrelated individuals. Conclusions relied on cross-sectional statistical analysis, since the same donors could not be followed over many years. A weaker excess of twin sharing was found in beta out-of-frame sequences because the signal-to-noise ratio was lowered by fewer shared sequences. Invariant T cells such as MAIT and iNKT could partly confound zero-insertion analyses, though diverse VJ usage argued against this for most clonotypes.

Library method: 5' RACE. The sequencer listed for this sample is Illumina HiSeq 2000. A universal primer binding site was added through template switching, and the final cDNA carried a unique molecular identifier so that TCR cDNA molecules could be counted accurately. Specific primers in the conserved constant-segment region were used to synthesize first-strand cDNA for the TCR alpha and beta chains. To control for contamination, each cDNA library was double barcoded with a SMART-Mk sample barcode plus Illumina barcodes. TruSeq adapter sequences along with Illumina sample barcodes were introduced in two successive PCR steps. Sequencing of the TCR alpha and beta cDNA libraries was done on the Illumina HiSeq platform using custom primers. As for how the authors treated the data: Unique molecular identifiers were extracted from raw reads with MiGEC, and CDR3 positions were determined with MiXCR. For each individual, recombination models were inferred using an EM algorithm with the repgenHMM and IGoR tools. The analysis of shared clonotypes was done with the tcR package in R, with sharing normalized by the product of cloneset sizes. To study raw recombination free of thymic and clonal selection effects, out-of-frame nonproductive sequences were analyzed. The public reads were quality trimmed at Q25 with fastp and then assembled into clones with MiXCR by TCRdb, keeping productive beta chains. Each record represents a unique CDR3 protein, reported with the most common genes and DNA among its rows. Clone size and V and J calls follow TCRdb, not the original study. The sample table lists roughly 720,000 distinct CDR3 sequences, 18% of them with a count of one. In total, the top ten clones hold around 12% of the sample.

This clonotype has a handful of counts. This receptor's antigen is unknown. It has no much larger one-base neighbor in the sample; base qualities were not kept. Only healthy Caucasian donors were included. Three pairs of female monozygotic twins, all aged 18 to 29 years, were included in the twin cohort. Peripheral blood mononuclear cells were used as the source from which RNA for TCR libraries was isolated. The data were also submitted as part of a second study, on T cells expressing NK-cell markers. In that second paper, the authors write: Roughly 8 donors provided sorted CD3+CD56+NKG2C+, CD3+CD56+NKG2C- and CD3+CD56-NKG2C+ T-cell subsets, whose TCR beta-chain repertoires were profiled. Among the eight sequenced donors, only one was HCMV-seronegative, while the other seven were HCMV-seropositive. To restrict sorting to alphabetaTCR-expressing T cells, an anti-gammadeltaTCR antibody was added in several experiments. In more than 5 donors, the dominant CD3+CD56+NKG2C+ clonotypes were found to rank among the top 10 CD8+ clonotypes and to make up about 1.0-7.5% of CD8+ T cells. Those dominant clonotypes were again the most abundant among CD3+CD56-NKG2C+ cells in a handful of donors, at 28.3-60.1%. It remained unclear whether the expanded NKG2C-expressing T cell clones were specific for HCMV antigens. The eight sequenced donors were randomly selected healthy volunteers, three men and five women. A commercial ELISA kit detecting HCMV-specific IgG in serum was used to determine HCMV serostatus. Bulk peripheral blood T-cell repertoires were additionally sequenced from unsorted PBMC for several donors. MIGEC was used to demultiplex reads and group reads by UMI, and MiTCR was used to assemble and quantify clonotypes. Only TCR cDNA sequences supported by at least two reads were kept to exclude erroneous sequences. The tcR package was used for downstream repertoire analysis, and clonotypes were matched across fractions by CDR3 nucleotide sequence plus V segment. VDJmatch was used to annotate antigen specificity against VDJdb, with one amino acid substitution in CDR3 allowed.

Recombination joined TRBV24-1 with TRBJ1-2, with the D segment identity uncertain. This receptor was obtained from a woman between 18 and 29 years old in good health. Sequencing was carried out using PBMCs. CDR3 loop: CATSDEKGYGYTF. The DNA sequence is TGTGCCACCAGTGATGAGAAGGGCTATGGCTACACCTTC.